This entry features one T cell receptor beta chain sequence. This clone was seen a single time. Its recognized antigen is unknown. Per-base qualities were not stored, and no clone one base away is much larger. The sample is drawn from a study of blood T cell repertoires in COVID-19 (TCRdb year 2020). With regard to the full study: Collaborator samples came from the United States, Italy and Spain and covered acute and convalescent phases of COVID-19. The material from the prospective study consisted of cDNA or gDNA derived from T cells, B-cell-depleted T cells, or PBMCs. Samples were obtained from the ongoing ImmuneRACE study (first 160 participants) and from 1,254 subjects provided by 6 global collaborators. A de-identified subject ID, COVID-19 status, age in years and sex were almost always included in the sample metadata. A freely available public database, intended as a resource for researchers studying the immune response to SARS-CoV-2, is where the repertoires were released. HLA class I and class II types, where available, came from metadata supplied by the sample provider rather than from assay-based typing. The dataset comprised deeply sampled blood TCRbeta repertoires from subjects exposed to, actively infected with, or recovered from COVID-19. What the study reported, not specific to this receptor: How much clinical and demographic metadata was included differed by source and by participant, and the metadata was provided uncurated.

The immunoSEQ Assay, a bias-controlled multiplex PCR, was used to amplify TCRbeta CDR3 regions from genomic DNA. Regarding the original processing steps: The number of nucleated cells in each sample was estimated by amplification of reference gene primers within the assay. To quantify the absolute abundance of each unique TCRbeta CDR3 rearrangement, sequence reads were collapsed and filtered. For each sample, productive Simpson clonality was calculated as the square root of Simpson's diversity index across productive rearrangements. TCRdb re-hosts the immuneACCESS table, in-frame sequences only. Its copies lack some clones; in the studies checked, an unresolved V gene accounts for under half of them, and the cause for the rest is not known. V and J calls and clone size are copied from that table; D and trimming were computed from the DNA. Recorded for this sample are about 210,000 clones; around 89% of them occurred a single time. Roughly 5% of the sample goes to the ten largest clones.

Each collaborating institution followed its own protocols to collect whole blood in K2EDTA tubes. For TCRbeta analysis, collaborator samples were shipped as frozen whole blood, as isolated PBMCs, or as DNA extracted from either sample type. Taken from the germline V gene, the CDR1 and CDR2 loops are SQVTM and ANQGSEA. V is clipped by 3 bases and J by 9 bases, and the sequence between their germline boundaries is 14 bases long. Including cysteine and phenylalanine, the CDR3 has 12 amino acids. The CDR3 DNA has 36 bases and is translated from base 1. The chain is made from TRBV29-1 and TRBJ1-1; TRBD1 is possibly the D segment (6 matching bases). The sequence was collected from a woman between 35 and 50 years old with acute or convalescent COVID-19. Source material: peripheral blood. The bases read TGCAGCGTTGATGGGGGCCGAACTAAAGCTTTCTTT. This yields the protein CSVDGGRTKAFF.